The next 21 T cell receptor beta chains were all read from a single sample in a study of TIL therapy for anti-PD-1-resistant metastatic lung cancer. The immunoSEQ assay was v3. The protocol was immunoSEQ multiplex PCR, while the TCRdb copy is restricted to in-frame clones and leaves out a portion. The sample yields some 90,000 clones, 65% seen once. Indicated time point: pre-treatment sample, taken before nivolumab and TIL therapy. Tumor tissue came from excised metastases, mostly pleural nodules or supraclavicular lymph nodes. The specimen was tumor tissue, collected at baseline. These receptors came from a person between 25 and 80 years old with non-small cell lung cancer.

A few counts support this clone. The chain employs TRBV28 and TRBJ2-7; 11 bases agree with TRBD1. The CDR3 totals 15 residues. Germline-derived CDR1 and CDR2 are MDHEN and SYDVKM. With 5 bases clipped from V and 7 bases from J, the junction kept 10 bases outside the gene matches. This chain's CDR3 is CASSPIGTGGKEQYF. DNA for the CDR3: TGTGCCAGCAGTCCTATAGGGACAGGGGGTAAGGAGCAGTACTTC.

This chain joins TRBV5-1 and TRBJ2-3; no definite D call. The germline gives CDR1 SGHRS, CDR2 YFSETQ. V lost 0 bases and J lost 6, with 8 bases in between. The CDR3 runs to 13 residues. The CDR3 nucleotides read TGCGCCAGCAGCTTGGAGTCGTATGATACGCAGTATTTT. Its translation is CASSLESYDTQYF.

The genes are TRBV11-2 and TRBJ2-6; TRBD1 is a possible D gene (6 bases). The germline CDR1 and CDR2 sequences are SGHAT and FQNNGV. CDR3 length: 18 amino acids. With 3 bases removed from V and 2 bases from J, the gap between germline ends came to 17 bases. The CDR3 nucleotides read TGTGCCAGCAGCTTGACTCGAGTCGCAGGGGCTGGGGCCAACGTCCTGACTTTC. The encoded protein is CASSLTRVAGAGANVLTF.

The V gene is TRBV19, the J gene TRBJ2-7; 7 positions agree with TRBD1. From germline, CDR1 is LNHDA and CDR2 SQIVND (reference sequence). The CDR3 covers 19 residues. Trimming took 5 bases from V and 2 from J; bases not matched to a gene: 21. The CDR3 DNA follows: TGTGCCAGTAGTTCTCTCGGACAGGCGGACGGTCGAAACCCCTACGAGCAGTACTTC. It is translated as CASSSLGQADGRNPYEQYF. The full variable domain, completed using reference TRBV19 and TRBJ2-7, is DGGITQSPKYLFRKEGQNVTLSCEQNLNHDAMYWYRQDPGQGLRLIYYSQIVNDFQKGDIAEGYSVSREKKESFPLTVTSAQKNPTAFYLCASSSLGQADGRNPYEQYFGPGTRLTVT.

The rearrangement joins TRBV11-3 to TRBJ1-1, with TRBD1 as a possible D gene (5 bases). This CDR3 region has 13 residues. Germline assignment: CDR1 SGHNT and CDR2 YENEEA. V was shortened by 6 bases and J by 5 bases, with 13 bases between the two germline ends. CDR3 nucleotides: TGTGCCAGCAGTCTCCGCCAGGGTACTGAAGCTTTCTTT. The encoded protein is CASSLRQGTEAFF.

The DNA for the CDR3 is TGCAGCGTTGGAGGGCTACAAGAGACCCAGTACTTC. This translates into CSVGGLQETQYF. The J gene is TRBJ2-5, the V gene TRBV29-1; possible D gene TRBD2, 5 bases. Deletions cut 4 bases from V and 2 bases from J, with 8 bases between. The CDR3 totals 12 residues. CDR1 SQVTM and CDR2 ANQGSEA come from the germline V gene.

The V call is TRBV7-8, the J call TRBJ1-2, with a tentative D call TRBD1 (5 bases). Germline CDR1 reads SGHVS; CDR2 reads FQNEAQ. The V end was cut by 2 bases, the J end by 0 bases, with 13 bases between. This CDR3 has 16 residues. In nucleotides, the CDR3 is TGTGCCAGCAGCTTATCGGGGACCCCTGCTAACTATGGCTACACCTTC. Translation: CASSLSGTPANYGYTF.

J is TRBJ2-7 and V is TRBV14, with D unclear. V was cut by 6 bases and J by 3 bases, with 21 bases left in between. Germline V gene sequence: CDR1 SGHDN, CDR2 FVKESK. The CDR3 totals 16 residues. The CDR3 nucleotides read TGTGCCAGCAGGACTCGATTAGCTTATTTATACTACGAGCAGTACTTC. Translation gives CASRTRLAYLYYEQYF.

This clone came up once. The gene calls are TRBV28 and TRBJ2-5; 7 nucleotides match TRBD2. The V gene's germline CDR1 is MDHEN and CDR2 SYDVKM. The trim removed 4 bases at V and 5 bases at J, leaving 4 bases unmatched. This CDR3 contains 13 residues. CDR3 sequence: CASSWGGRETQYF. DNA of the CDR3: TGTGCCAGCAGTTGGGGAGGGCGGGAGACCCAGTACTTC.

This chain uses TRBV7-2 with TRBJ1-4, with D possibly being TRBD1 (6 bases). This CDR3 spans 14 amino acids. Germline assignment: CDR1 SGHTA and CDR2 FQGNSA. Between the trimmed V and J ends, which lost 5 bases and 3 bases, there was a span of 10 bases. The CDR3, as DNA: TGTGCCAGCAGCCGGGGGCTGGCTAATGAAAAACTGTTTTTT. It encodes CASSRGLANEKLFF.

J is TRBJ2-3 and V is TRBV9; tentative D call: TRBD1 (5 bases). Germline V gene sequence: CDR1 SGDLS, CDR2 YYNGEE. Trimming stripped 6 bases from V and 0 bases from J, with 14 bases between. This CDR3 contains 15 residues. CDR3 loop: CASTQGAISTDTQYF. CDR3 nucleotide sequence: TGTGCCAGCACCCAAGGGGCAATTAGCACAGATACGCAGTATTTT. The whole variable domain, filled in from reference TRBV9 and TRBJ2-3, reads DSGVTQTPKHLITATGQRVTLRCSPRSGDLSVYWYQQSLDQGLQFLIQYYNGEERAKGNILERFSAQQFPDLHSELNLSSLELGDSALYFCASTQGAISTDTQYFGPGTRLTVL.

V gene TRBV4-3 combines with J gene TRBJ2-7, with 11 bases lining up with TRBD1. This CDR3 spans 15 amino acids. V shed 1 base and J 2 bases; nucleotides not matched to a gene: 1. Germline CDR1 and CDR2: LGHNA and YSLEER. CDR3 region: CASSQVGQGAYEQYF. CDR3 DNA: TGCGCCAGCAGCCAAGTGGGACAGGGGGCCTACGAGCAGTACTTC.

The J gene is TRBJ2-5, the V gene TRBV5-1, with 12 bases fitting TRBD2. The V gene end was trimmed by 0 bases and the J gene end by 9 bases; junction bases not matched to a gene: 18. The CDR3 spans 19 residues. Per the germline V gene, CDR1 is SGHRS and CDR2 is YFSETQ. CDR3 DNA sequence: TGCGCCAGCAGCTTGGCCCCGTCGCTAGCGGGGGGGATATCGTGGGCCCAGTACTTC. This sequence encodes CASSLAPSLAGGISWAQYF.

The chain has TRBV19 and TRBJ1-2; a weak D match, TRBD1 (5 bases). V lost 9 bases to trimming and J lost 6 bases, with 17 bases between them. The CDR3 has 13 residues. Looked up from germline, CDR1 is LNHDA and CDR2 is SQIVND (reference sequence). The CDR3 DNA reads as TGTGCCAGCTTAGGGGACCGTAAGAATGGCTACACCTTC. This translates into CASLGDRKNGYTF.

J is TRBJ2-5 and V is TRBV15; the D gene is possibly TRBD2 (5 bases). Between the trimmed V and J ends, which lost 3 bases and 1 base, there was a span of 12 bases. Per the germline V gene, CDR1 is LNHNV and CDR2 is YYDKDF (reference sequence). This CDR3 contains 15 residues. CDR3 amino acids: CATSRGLASQETQYF. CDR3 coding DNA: TGTGCCACCAGCAGGGGGTTAGCGTCCCAAGAGACCCAGTACTTC.

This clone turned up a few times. The CDR3 reads CASSAGQMNYGYTF. The CDR3 bases are TGTGCCAGCAGTGCGGGACAGATGAACTATGGCTACACCTTC. The chain has TRBV28 and TRBJ1-2; 7 bases fit TRBD1. This CDR3 is built from 14 residues. CDR1 MDHEN and CDR2 SYDVKM come from the germline V gene. The V segment lost 5 bases and the J segment 2 bases; nucleotides outside the gene matches: 5.

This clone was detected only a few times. The CDR3 DNA reads as TGTGCCAGCAGTTCACCAGGGACAGGCAATCAGCCCCAGCATTTT. Translated: CASSSPGTGNQPQHF. The chain uses TRBV28 and TRBJ1-5; 7 bases line up with TRBD1. Looked up from germline, CDR1 is MDHEN and CDR2 is SYDVKM. This CDR3 is built from 15 residues. V shed 4 bases and J 2 bases; nucleotides not matched to a gene: 5.

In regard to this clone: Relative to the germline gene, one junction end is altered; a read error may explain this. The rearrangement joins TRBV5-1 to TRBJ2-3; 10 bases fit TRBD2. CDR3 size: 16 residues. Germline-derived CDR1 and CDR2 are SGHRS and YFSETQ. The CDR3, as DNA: TGCGCCAGCAGCTTGGGGGCTAGCGGGGGCCCAGATACGCAGTTTTTT. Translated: CASSLGASGGPDTQFF.

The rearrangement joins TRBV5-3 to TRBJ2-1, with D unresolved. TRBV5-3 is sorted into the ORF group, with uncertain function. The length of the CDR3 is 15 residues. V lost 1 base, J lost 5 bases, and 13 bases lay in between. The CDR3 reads CARSLIGLVDNEQFF. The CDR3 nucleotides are TGTGCCAGAAGCTTGATCGGCCTAGTCGACAATGAGCAGTTCTTC.

In DNA form, the CDR3 reads TGTGCCAGCAGCTCCCGACAGAACACCGGGGAGCTGTTTTTT. This sequence encodes CASSSRQNTGELFF. The rearrangement joins TRBV11-3 to TRBJ2-2; D unresolved. The germline V gene encodes CDR1 SGHNT and CDR2 YENEEA. V lost 4 bases, J lost 1 base, and 7 bases lay in between. CDR3 length equals 14 residues.

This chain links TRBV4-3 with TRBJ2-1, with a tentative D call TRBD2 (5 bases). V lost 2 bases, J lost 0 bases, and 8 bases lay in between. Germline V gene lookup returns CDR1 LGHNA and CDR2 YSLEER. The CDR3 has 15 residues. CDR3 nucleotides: TGCGCCAGCAGCCAAAGCGGTAGCTCCTACAATGAGCAGTTCTTC. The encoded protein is CASSQSGSSYNEQFF.